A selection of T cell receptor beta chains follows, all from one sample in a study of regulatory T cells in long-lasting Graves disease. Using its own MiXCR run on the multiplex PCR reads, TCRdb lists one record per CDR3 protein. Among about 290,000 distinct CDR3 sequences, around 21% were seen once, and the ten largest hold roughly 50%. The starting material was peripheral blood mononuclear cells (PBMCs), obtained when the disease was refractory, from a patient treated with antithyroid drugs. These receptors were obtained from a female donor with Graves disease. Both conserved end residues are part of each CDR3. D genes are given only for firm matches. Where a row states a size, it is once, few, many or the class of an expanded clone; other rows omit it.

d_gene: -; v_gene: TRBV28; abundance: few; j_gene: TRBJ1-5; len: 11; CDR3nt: TGTGCCAGCAGCCGAAATCAGCCCCAGCATTTT; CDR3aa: CASSRNQPQHF
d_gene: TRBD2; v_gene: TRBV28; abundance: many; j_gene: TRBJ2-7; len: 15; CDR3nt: TGTGCCAGCAGATACCCTAGCGGGAGCCTCTACGAGCAGTACTTC; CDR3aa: CASRYPSGSLYEQYF
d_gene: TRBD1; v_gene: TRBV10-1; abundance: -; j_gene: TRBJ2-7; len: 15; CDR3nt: TGCGCCAGCAGTGGAGGGACAGGGCGACCCTACGAGCAGTACTTC; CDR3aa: CASSGGTGRPYEQYF
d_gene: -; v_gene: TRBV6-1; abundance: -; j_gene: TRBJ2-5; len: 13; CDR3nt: TGTGCCAGCAGTGTAGACTTCCAAGAGACCCAGTACTTC; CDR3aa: CASSVDFQETQYF
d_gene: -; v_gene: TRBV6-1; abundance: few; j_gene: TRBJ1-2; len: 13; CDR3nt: TGTGCCAGCAGTGTACAGGGTGTAGGCGGCTACACCTTC; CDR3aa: CASSVQGVGGYTF
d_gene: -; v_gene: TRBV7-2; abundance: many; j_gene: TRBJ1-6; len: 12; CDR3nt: TGTGCCAGCAGCTTGTTGAATTCACCCCTCCACTTT; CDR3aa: CASSLLNSPLHF
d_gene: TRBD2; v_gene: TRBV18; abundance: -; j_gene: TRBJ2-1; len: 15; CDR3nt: TGTGCCAGCTCACCGGGGAAGCGGGAGGACAATGAGCAGTTCTTC; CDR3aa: CASSPGKREDNEQFF
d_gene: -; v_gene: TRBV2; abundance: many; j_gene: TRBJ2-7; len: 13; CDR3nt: TGTGCCAGCAGTGTTAGTAGCTCCTACGAGCAGTACTTC; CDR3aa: CASSVSSSYEQYF
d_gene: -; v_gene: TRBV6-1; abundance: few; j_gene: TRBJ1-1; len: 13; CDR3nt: TGTGCCAGCAGTGTCGAATCGTCCCGCTCAGCTTTCTTT; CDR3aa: CASSVESSRSAFF
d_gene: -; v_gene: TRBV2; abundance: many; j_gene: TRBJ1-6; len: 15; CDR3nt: TGTGCCAGCAGTGAGAGAGGGGGTGCTGATTCACCCCTCCACTTT; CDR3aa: CASSERGGADSPLHF
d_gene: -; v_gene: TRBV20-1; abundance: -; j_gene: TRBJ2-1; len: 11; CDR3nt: TGCAGTGCTGTGGACTACAATGAGCAGTTCTTC; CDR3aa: CSAVDYNEQFF
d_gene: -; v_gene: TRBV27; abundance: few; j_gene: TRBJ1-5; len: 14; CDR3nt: TGTGCCAGCCGGGACATCTTCTCCAATCAGCCCCAGCATTTT; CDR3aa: CASRDIFSNQPQHF
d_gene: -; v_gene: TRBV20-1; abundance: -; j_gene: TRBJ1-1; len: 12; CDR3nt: TGCAGTGCTATAGTACCAAACACTGAAGCTTTCTTT; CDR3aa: CSAIVPNTEAFF
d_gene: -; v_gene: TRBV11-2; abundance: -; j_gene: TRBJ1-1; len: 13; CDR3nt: TGTGCCAGCGCCGAGCAGGGGAACACTGAAGCTTTCTTT; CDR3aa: CASAEQGNTEAFF
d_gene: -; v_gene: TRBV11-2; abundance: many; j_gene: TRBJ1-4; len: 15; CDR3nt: TGTGCCAGCAGCCCCCGGGGTACAACTAATGAAAAACTGTTTTTT; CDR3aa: CASSPRGTTNEKLFF
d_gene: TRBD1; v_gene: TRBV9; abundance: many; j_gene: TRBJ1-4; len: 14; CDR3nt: TGTGCCAGCAGCGAAACAGGGGGGCATGAAAAACTGTTTTTT; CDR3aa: CASSETGGHEKLFF
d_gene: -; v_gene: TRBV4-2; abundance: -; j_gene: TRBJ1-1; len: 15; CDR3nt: TGTGCCAGCAGCCAAGAGGACCAGCTGAACACTGAAGCTTTCTTT; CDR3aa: CASSQEDQLNTEAFF
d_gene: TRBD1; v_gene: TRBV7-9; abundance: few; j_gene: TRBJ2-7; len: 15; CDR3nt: TGTGCCAGCAGTCAGAACAGGGGAGACTCCTACGAGCAGTACTTC; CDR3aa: CASSQNRGDSYEQYF
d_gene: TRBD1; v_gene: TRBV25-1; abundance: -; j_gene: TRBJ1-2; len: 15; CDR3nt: TGTGCCAGCAGTGAATCAGGGGGATACCCCTATGGCTACACCTTC; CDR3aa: CASSESGGYPYGYTF
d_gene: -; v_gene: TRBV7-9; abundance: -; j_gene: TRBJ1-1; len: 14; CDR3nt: TGTGCCAGCAGCTTCGGGGGGGAAGTAGATGAAGCTTTCTTT; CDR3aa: CASSFGGEVDEAFF
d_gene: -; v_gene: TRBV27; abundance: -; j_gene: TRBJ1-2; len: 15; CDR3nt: TGTGCCAGCAGTTTATCTGGACAGATCTCTGGTGGCTACACCTTC; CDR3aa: CASSLSGQISGGYTF
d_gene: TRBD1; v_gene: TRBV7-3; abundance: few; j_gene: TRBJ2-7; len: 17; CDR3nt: TGTGCCAGCAGCCCACCCGACAGGGGCAACCCTTACTACGAGCAGTACTTC; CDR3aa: CASSPPDRGNPYYEQYF
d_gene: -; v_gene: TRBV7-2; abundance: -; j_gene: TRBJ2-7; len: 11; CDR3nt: TGTGCCAGCAGCTTAGAGGCCGAGCAGTACTTC; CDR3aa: CASSLEAEQYF
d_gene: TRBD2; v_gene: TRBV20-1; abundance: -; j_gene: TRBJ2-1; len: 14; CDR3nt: TGCAGTGCCCTGGCTAGCGGACTCTACAATGAGCAGTTCTTC; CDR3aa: CSALASGLYNEQFF
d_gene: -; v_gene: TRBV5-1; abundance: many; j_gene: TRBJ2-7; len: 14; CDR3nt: TGCGCCAGCAGCTTGGTCACAGGAATCTACGAGCAGTACTTC; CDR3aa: CASSLVTGIYEQYF
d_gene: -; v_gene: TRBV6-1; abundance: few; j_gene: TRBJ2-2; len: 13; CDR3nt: TGTGCCAGCGAGGGATTAGCGGCCGGGGAGCTGTTTTTT; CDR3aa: CASEGLAAGELFF
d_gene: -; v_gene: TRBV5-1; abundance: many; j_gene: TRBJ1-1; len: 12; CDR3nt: TGCGCCAGCAGCTTGTTGGGCACTGAAGCTTTCTTT; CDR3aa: CASSLLGTEAFF
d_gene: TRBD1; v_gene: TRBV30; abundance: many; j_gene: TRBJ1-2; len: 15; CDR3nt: TGTGCCTGGAGTCGAACGGACAGGCTTAACTATGGCTACACCTTC; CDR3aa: CAWSRTDRLNYGYTF
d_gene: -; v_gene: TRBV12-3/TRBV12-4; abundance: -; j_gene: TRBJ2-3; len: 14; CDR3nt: TGTGCCAGCAGTTTAGGGGACTTCGCAGATACGCAGTATTTT; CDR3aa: CASSLGDFADTQYF
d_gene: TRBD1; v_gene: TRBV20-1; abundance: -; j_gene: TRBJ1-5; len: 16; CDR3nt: TGCAGTGCTAGACAGGGGGCCCTTTATAGCAATCAGCCCCAGCATTTT; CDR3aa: CSARQGALYSNQPQHF
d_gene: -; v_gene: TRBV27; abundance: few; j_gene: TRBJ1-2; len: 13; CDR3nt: TGTGCCAGCAGTTTTGGGGCCCAGGAAGGCTACACCTTC; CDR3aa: CASSFGAQEGYTF
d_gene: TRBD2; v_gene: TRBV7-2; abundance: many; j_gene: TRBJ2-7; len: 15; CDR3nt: TGTGCCAGCAGCCCGACTAGCGGGAGGGAGGGGGAGCAGTACTTC; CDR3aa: CASSPTSGREGEQYF
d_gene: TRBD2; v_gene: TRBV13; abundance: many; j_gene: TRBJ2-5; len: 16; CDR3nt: TGTGCCAGCAGCGGGGCGACTAGCGGGACCCAAGAGACCCAGTACTTC; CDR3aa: CASSGATSGTQETQYF
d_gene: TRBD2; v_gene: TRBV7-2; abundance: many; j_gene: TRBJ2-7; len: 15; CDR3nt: TGTGCCAGCAGCTTATATGGCGGGAGCCCCTACGAGCAGTACTTC; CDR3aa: CASSLYGGSPYEQYF
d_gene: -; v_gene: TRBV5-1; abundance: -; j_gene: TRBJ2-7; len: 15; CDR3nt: TGCGCCAGCAGCTTGGGCTCGGGGCTCTCCTACGAGCAGTACTTC; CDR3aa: CASSLGSGLSYEQYF
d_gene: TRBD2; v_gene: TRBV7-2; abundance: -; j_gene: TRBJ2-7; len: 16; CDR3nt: TGTGCCAGCAGTCAAACCCGGACTAGCGGGCGATACGAGCAGTACTTC; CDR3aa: CASSQTRTSGRYEQYF